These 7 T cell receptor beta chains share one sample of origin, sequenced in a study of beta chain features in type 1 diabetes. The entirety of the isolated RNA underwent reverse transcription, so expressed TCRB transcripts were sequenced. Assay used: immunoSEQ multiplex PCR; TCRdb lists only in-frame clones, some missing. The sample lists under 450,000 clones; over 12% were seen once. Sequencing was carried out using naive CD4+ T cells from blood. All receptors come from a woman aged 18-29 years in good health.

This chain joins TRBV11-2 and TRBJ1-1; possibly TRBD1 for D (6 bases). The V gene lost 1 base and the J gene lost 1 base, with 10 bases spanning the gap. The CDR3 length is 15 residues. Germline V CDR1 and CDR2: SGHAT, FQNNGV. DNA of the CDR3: TGTGCCAGCAGCTTAGTGGGGGCGCAGAACACTGAAGCTTTCTTT. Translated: CASSLVGAQNTEAFF.

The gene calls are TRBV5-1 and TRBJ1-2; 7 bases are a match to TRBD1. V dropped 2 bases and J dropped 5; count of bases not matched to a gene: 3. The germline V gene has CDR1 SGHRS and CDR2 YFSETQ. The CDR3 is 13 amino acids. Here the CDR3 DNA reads TGCGCCAGCAGCTTCGGGACAGAGTATGGCTACACCTTC. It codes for CASSFGTEYGYTF.

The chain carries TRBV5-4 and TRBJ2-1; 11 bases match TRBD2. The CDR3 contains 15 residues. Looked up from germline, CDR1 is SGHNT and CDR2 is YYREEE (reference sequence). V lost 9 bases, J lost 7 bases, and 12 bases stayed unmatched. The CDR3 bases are TGTGCCACCCTGGACGGCCTAGCGGGAGGTAATGAGCAGTTCTTC. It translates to CATLDGLAGGNEQFF.

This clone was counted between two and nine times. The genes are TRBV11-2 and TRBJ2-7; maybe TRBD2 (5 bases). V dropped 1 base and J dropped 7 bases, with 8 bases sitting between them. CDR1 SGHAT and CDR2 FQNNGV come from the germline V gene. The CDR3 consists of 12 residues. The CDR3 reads CASSLVPGEQYF. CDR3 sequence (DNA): TGTGCCAGCAGCTTAGTCCCGGGGGAGCAGTACTTC.

The CDR3 loop is CASIAVSSYEQYF. The DNA of the CDR3 is TGTGCCAGCATCGCCGTGAGCTCCTACGAGCAGTACTTC. The chain recombines TRBV28 with TRBJ2-7; D is unclear. CDR1 is MDHEN and CDR2 is SYDVKM in the germline V gene. Trimming left V 7 bases short and J 0 bases short, with 10 bases between. This CDR3 comprises 13 residues.

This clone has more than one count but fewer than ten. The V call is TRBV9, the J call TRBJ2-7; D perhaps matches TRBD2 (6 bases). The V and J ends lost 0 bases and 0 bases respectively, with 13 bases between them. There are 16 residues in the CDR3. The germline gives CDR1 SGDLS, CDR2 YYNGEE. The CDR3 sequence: CASSVGLRDDSYEQYF. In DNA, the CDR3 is TGTGCCAGCAGCGTAGGTTTGCGGGACGACTCCTACGAGCAGTACTTC. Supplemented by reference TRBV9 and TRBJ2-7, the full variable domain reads DSGVTQTPKHLITATGQRVTLRCSPRSGDLSVYWYQQSLDQGLQFLIQYYNGEERAKGNILERFSAQQFPDLHSELNLSSLELGDSALYFCASSVGLRDDSYEQYFGPGTRLTVT.

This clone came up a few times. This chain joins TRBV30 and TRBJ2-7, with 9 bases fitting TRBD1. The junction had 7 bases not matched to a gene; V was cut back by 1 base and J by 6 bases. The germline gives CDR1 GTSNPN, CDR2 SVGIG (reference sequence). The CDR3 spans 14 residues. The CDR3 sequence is CAWSARDRVREQYF. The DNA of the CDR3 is TGTGCCTGGAGTGCCCGGGACAGGGTCCGCGAGCAGTACTTC.